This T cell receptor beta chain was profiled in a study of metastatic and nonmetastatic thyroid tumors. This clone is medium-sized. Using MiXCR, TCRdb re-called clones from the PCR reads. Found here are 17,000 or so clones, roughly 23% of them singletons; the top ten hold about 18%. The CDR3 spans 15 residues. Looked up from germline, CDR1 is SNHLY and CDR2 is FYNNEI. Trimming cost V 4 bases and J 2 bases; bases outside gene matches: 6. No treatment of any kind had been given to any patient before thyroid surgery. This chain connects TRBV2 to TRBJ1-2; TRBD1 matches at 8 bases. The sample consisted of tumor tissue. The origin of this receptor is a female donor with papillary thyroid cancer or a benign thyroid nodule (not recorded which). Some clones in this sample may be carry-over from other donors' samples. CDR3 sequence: CASSGGTGGNYGYTF. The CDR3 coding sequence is TGTGCCAGCAGTGGCGGGACAGGAGGGAACTATGGCTACACCTTC. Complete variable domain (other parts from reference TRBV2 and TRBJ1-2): EPEVTQTPSHQVTQMGQEVILRCVPISNHLYFYWYRQILGQKVEFLVSFYNNEISEKSEIFDDQFSVERPDGSNFTLKIRSTKLEDSAMYFCASSGGTGGNYGYTFGSGTRLTVV.